Shown below are 15 T cell receptor beta chains from a single sample sequenced in a study of siplizumab effects on memory and regulatory T cells (dated by TCRdb to between 2018 and 2021). Library generation was performed with the immunoSEQ multiplex PCR assay. Drawn from immuneACCESS, this table holds only the in-frame rearrangements with V and J called that TCRdb kept. Clones are partly lost; checked studies trace under half to an unresolved V gene and leave the rest unexplained. This sample lists fewer than 120,000 clones; approximately 92% were detected once. The ten largest clones take up 1% to 1.5% of the sample. The sequenced sample consisted of CD4+ T cells sorted from blood. Source of these receptors: a human donor in good health.

CDR3 bases: TGTGCCAGCAGCTTATTACTGGAGCAGTTCTTC. The encoded protein is CASSLLLEQFF. The V gene is TRBV7-9, the J gene TRBJ2-1; no clear D gene. The CDR3 is made up of 11 amino acids. Germline lookup yields CDR1 SEHNR and CDR2 FQNEAQ (reference sequence). The ends were cut back, 2 bases at V and 10 bases at J, with 6 bases in the middle. Complete variable domain (other parts from reference TRBV7-9 and TRBJ2-1): DTGVSQNPRHKITKRGQNVTFRCDPISEHNRLYWYRQTLGQGPEFLTYFQNEAQLEKSRLLSDRFSAERPKGSFSTLEIQRTEQGDSAMYLCASSLLLEQFFGPGTRLTVL.

V gene TRBV7-9 combines with J gene TRBJ2-6, with 8 bases matching TRBD2. The CDR3 covers 17 residues. Germline-derived CDR1 and CDR2 are SEHNR and FQNEAQ (reference sequence). The V segment lost 5 bases and the J segment 1 base; nucleotides outside the gene matches: 7. The CDR3 DNA reads TGTGCCAGCAGCCCCGGGGGGGCTAGGTCTGGGGCCAACGTCCTGACTTTC. It is translated as CASSPGGARSGANVLTF.

This chain connects TRBV18 to TRBJ1-2; no definite D call. Germline V gene data show CDR1 as KGHSH and CDR2 as LQKENI. V was shortened by 2 bases and J by 2 bases, with 9 bases between the two germline ends. The CDR3 extends over 14 amino acids. Here the CDR3 DNA reads TGTGCCAGCTCACCATGGGGTGAGAACTATGGCTACACCTTC. Its translation is CASSPWGENYGYTF.

This chain uses TRBV30 with TRBJ1-2; maybe TRBD1 (6 bases). The CDR3 runs 13 residues. V was cut by 3 bases and J by 8 bases, with 16 bases left in between. Germline V CDR1 and CDR2: GTSNPN, SVGIG (reference sequence). CDR3 bases: TGTGCCTGGAGAGGGGGGCCTCGGACAGGCTACACCTTC. Encoded protein: CAWRGGPRTGYTF.

The chain links TRBV23-1 to TRBJ2-1; D is ambiguous. TRBV23-1 is recorded as an ORF, its role being uncertain. The CDR3 consists of 13 residues. Deletions cut 0 bases from V and 5 bases from J, with 5 bases between. The CDR3: CASSQSVDNEQFF. CDR3 DNA: TGCGCCAGCAGTCAATCGGTCGACAATGAGCAGTTCTTC.

This clone was counted a few times. The chain recombines TRBV27 with TRBJ2-5, with 7 bases identical to TRBD1. V was clipped by 6 bases and J by 0 bases; unmatched bases: 7. Germline assignment: CDR1 MNHEY and CDR2 SMNVEV (reference sequence). The CDR3 contains 15 residues. The CDR3 protein is CASRSLQGYQETQYF. The CDR3 DNA reads as TGTGCCAGCAGATCCCTACAGGGGTACCAAGAGACCCAGTACTTC.

The rearrangement joins TRBV6-5 to TRBJ1-3; 7 bases match TRBD1. V dropped 6 bases and J dropped 2; count of bases not matched to a gene: 7. Looked up from germline, CDR1 is MNHEY and CDR2 is SVGAGI. The CDR3 covers 15 residues. The CDR3 sequence is CASRHLGTAGNTIYF. In nucleotides, the CDR3 is TGTGCCAGCAGACATCTTGGGACAGCTGGAAACACCATATATTTT.

This chain uses TRBV5-1 with TRBJ2-5; a possible D gene is TRBD2 (5 bases). Germline-derived CDR1 and CDR2 are SGHRS and YFSETQ. V lost 2 bases and J 5 bases, leaving 10 bases between the germline ends. This CDR3 is built from 13 residues. The CDR3 is CASSLFPGETQYF. The CDR3 coding sequence is TGCGCCAGCAGCTTATTTCCGGGGGAGACCCAGTACTTC.

This chain connects TRBV7-3 to TRBJ1-1; a possible D gene is TRBD1 (5 bases). CDR3 length: 13 residues. The V end lost 6 bases, the J end lost 1 base, and 9 bases lay between the germline ends. Germline values: CDR1 SGHTA, CDR2 FQGTGA. In DNA form, the CDR3 reads TGTGCCAGCAGTACAGACAGGAACACTGAAGCTTTCTTT. It codes for CASSTDRNTEAFF.

This rearrangement joins TRBV30 to TRBJ1-1; D ambiguous. This CDR3 is 12 amino acids long. V was trimmed by 3 bases and J by 2 bases, leaving 7 bases between them. Germline-derived CDR1 and CDR2 are GTSNPN and SVGIG (reference sequence). CDR3 coding DNA: TGTGCCTGGAGCGCAGCAAACACTGAAGCTTTCTTT. It codes for CAWSAANTEAFF.

This clone is a singleton in its sample. This chain connects TRBV7-8 to TRBJ2-7, with 11 positions matching TRBD2. The germline gives CDR1 SGHVS, CDR2 FQNEAQ. The CDR3 has 15 amino acids. J lost 6 bases, V lost 4 bases, and 8 bases had no gene match. Here the CDR3 reads CASSSRELAGVEQYF. CDR3 nucleotides: TGTGCCAGCAGCTCCCGAGAACTAGCGGGAGTCGAGCAGTACTTC.

The rearrangement uses TRBV30 and TRBJ1-5; D call uncertain. Trimming took 2 bases from V and 1 from J, leaving 6 bases between them. Germline CDR1 GTSNPN, CDR2 SVGIG (reference sequence). The CDR3 spans 13 residues. The CDR3 sequence: CAWSRHSNQPQHF. As DNA, the CDR3 is TGTGCCTGGAGTAGACACAGCAATCAGCCCCAGCATTTT. The whole variable domain, filled in from reference TRBV30 and TRBJ1-5, reads SQTIHQWPATLVQPVGSPLSLECTVEGTSNPNLYWYRQAAGRGLQLLFYSVGIGQISSEVPQNLSASRPQDRQFILSSKKLLLSDSGFYLCAWSRHSNQPQHFGDGTRLSIL.

The rearrangement joins TRBV6-1 to TRBJ2-7; TRBD1 agrees at 7 bases. The CDR3 runs 14 residues. In germline, CDR1 is MNHNS, CDR2 SASEGT. J was trimmed by 2 bases and V by 7 bases; bases with no gene match: 8. In DNA, the CDR3 is TGTGCCAGCACCAAGACAGGGATTCCCTACGAGCAGTACTTC. Protein sequence: CASTKTGIPYEQYF.

This clone was recorded once. V is TRBV5-1 and J is TRBJ2-3; D gene ambiguous. CDR1 and CDR2 (germline): SGHRS, YFSETQ. This CDR3 spans 14 amino acids. V lost 1 base and J lost 1, with 7 bases in between. This CDR3 reads CASSLPSGTDTQYF. The CDR3 bases are TGCGCCAGCAGCTTGCCCAGTGGCACAGATACGCAGTATTTT.

The chain uses TRBV6-5 and TRBJ2-7, with TRBD1 matching over 8 bases. Germline CDR1 is MNHEY and CDR2 is SVGAGI. V lost 0 bases, J lost 7 bases, and 5 bases stayed unmatched. The CDR3 length is 14 residues. The CDR3 sequence: CASSYSGQGGEQYF. CDR3 sequence (DNA): TGTGCCAGCAGTTACTCAGGACAGGGCGGGGAGCAGTACTTC.